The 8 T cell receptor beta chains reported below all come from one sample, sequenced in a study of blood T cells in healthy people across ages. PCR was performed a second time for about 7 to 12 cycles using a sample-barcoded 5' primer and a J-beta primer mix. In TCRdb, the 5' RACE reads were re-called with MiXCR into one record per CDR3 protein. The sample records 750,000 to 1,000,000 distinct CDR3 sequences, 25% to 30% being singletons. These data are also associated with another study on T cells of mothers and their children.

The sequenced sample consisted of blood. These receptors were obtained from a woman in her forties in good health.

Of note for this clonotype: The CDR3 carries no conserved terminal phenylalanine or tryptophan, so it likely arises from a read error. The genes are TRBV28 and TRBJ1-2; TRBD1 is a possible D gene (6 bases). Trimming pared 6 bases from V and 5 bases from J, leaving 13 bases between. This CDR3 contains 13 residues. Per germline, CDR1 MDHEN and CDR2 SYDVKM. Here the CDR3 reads CASRLQGSYGYTL. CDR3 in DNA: TGTGCCAGCAGACTACAGGGTTCTTATGGCTACACCCTC.

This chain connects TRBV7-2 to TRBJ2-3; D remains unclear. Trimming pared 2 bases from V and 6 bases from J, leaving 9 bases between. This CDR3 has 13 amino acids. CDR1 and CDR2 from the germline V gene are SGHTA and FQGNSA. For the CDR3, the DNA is TGTGCCAGCAGCTTAACGGTTCGTGATACGCAGTATTTT. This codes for CASSLTVRDTQYF.

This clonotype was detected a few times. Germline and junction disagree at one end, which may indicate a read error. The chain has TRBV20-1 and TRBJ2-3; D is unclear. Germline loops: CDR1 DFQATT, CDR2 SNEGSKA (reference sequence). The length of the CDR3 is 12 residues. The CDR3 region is CSASKPPDTQYF. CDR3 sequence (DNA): TGCAGTGCTAGCAAGCCCCCAGACACGCAGTATTTT.

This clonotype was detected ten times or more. This CDR3 is CASSQGQANQPQHF. The CDR3, as DNA: TGTGCCAGCAGCCAAGGACAGGCAAATCAGCCCCAGCATTTT. The V call is TRBV3-1, the J call TRBJ1-5; D might be TRBD1 (6 bases). Per the germline V gene, CDR1 is LGHDT and CDR2 is YNNKEL (reference sequence). Trimming left V 1 base short and J 4 bases short, with 8 bases between. The CDR3 has 14 amino acids.

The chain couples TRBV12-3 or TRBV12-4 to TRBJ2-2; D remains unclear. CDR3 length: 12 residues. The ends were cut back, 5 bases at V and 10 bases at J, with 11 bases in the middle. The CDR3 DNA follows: TGTGCCAGCAGTAAGGGTGGTGTGGAGCTGTTTTTT. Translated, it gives CASSKGGVELFF.

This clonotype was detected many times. The CDR3 is CSARDMLDSPLHF. The CDR3 DNA follows: TGCAGTGCTAGAGATATGCTGGATTCACCCCTCCACTTT. The rearrangement uses TRBV20-1 and TRBJ1-6; D gene uncertain. With 0 bases removed from V and 8 bases from J, the gap between germline ends came to 8 bases. CDR3 length equals 13 residues. Germline V gene lookup returns CDR1 DFQATT and CDR2 SNEGSKA (reference sequence).

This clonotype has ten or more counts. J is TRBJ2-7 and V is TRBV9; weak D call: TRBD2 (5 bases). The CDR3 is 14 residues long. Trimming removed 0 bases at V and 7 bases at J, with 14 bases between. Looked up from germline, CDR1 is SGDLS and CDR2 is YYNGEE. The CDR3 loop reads CASSVGGGPGEQYF. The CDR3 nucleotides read TGTGCCAGCAGCGTAGGAGGAGGTCCGGGGGAGCAGTACTTC.

Here the CDR3 reads CAGQAGANVLTF. Written as DNA, the CDR3 is TGTGCCGGGCAAGCTGGGGCCAACGTCCTGACTTTC. This chain connects TRBV12-3 or TRBV12-4 to TRBJ2-6; D gene ambiguous. The CDR3 runs 12 residues. The V and J ends lost 11 bases and 2 bases respectively, with 7 bases between them.